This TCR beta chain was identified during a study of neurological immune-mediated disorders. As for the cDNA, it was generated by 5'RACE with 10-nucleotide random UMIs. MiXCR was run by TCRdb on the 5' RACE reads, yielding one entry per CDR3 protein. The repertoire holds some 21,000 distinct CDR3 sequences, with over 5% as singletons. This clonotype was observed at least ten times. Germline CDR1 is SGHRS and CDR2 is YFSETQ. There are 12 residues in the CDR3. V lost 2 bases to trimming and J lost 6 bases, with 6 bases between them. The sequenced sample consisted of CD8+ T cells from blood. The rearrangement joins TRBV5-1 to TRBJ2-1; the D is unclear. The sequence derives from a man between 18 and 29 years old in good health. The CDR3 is CASSFGFNEQFF. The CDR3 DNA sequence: TGCGCCAGCAGCTTTGGCTTCAATGAGCAGTTCTTC. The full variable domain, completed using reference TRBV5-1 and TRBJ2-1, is KAGVTQTPRYLIKTRGQQVTLSCSPISGHRSVSWYQQTPGQGLQFLFEYFSETQRNKGNFPGRFSGRQFSNSRSEMNVSTLELGDSALYLCASSFGFNEQFFGPGTRLTVL.